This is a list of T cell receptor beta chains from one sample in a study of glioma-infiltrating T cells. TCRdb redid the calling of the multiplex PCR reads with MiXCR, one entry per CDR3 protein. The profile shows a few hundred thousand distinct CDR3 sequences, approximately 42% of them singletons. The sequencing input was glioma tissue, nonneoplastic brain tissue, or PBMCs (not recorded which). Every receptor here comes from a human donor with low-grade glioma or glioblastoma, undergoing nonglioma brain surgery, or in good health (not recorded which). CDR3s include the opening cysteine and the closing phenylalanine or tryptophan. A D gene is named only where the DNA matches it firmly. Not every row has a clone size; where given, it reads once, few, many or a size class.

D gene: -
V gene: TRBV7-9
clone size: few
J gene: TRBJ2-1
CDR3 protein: CASSLVDGKLKQFF
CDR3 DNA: TGTGCCAGCAGCTTAGTGGATGGGAAGTTGAAGCAGTTCTTC

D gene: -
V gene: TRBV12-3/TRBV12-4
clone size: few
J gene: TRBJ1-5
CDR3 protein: CASSLTDDQPQHF
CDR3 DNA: TGTGCCAGCAGCCTGACGGATGATCAGCCCCAGCATTTT

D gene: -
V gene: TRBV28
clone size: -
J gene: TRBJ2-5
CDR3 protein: CASSPMLVGKEEDQETQYF
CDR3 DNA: TGTGCCAGCAGTCCGATGTTGGTAGGGAAGGAGGAGGATCAAGAGACCCAGTACTTC

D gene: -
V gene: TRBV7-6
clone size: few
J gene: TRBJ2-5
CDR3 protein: CASSLIVGEETQYF
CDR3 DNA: TGTGCCAGCAGCTTAATAGTCGGGGAGGAGACCCAGTACTTC

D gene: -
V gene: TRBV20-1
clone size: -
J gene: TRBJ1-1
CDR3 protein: CSAILRAPGANTEAFF
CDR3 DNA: TGCAGTGCTATTCTCCGGGCCCCGGGGGCGAACACTGAAGCTTTCTTT

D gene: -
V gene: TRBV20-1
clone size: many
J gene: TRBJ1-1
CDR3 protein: CSARDGGAWATEAFF
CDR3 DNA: TGCAGTGCTAGAGATGGGGGGGCTTGGGCCACTGAAGCTTTCTTT

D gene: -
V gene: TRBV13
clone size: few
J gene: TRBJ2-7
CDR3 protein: CASSLSRSSYEQYF
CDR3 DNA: TGTGCCAGCAGCTTATCCCGGAGCTCCTACGAGCAGTACTTC

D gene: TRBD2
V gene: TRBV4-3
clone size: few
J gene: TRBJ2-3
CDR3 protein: CASSQSILAGVTDTQYF
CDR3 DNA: TGCGCCAGCAGCCAATCAATTCTAGCGGGAGTCACAGATACGCAGTATTTT

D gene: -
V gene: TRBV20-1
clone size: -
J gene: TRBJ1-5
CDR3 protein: CTARTPLGSNQPQHF
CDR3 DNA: TGCACTGCTAGAACACCCTTGGGTAGCAATCAGCCCCAGCATTTT

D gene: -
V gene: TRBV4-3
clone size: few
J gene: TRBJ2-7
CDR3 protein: CASSQDSSPTSGLSYEQYF
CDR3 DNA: TGCGCCAGCAGCCAAGATAGCTCCCCCACCAGCGGACTCTCCTACGAGCAGTACTTC

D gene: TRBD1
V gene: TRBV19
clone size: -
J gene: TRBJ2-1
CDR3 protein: CASIGTGHDDEQFF
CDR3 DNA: TGTGCCAGTATAGGGACAGGGCACGACGATGAGCAGTTCTTC

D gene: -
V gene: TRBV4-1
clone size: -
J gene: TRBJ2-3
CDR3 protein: CASSPPGGRNGDTQYF
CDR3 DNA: TGCGCCAGCAGCCCCCCCGGAGGGAGAAATGGGGATACGCAGTATTTT

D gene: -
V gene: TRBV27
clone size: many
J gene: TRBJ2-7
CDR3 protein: CASAQVGGIYEQYF
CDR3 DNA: TGTGCCAGCGCCCAGGTGGGGGGTATCTACGAGCAGTACTTC

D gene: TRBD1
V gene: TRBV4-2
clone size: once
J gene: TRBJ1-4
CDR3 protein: CASSQEGQVHGKLFF
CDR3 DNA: TGTGCCAGCAGCCAAGAGGGACAGGTTCACGGAAAACTGTTTTTT

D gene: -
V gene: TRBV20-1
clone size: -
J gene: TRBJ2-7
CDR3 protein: CSAKHSPRSYEQYF
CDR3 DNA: TGCAGTGCTAAGCACAGCCCCCGGTCCTACGAGCAGTACTTC

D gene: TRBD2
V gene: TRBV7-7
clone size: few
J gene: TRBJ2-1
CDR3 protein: CASSPSLAGGQYNEQFF
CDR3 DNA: TGTGCTAGCAGCCCCAGCCTAGCGGGAGGCCAATACAATGAGCAGTTCTTC

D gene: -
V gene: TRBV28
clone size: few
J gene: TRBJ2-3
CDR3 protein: CASSLEGPADTQYF
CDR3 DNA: TGTGCCAGCAGTTTAGAGGGCCCGGCGGATACGCAGTATTTT

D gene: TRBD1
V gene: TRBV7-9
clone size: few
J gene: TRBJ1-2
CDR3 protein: CASSSLRDRASNYGYTF
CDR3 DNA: TGTGCCAGCAGCTCCCTCCGGGACAGGGCTTCTAACTATGGCTACACCTTC

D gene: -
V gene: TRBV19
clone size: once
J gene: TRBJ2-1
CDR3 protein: CASSMTVSYNEQFF
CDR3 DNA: TGTGCCAGTAGCATGACAGTCTCCTACAATGAGCAGTTCTTC

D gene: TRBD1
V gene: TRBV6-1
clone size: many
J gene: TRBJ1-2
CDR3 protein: CASSPSVAGGLGGYTF
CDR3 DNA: TGTGCCAGCAGTCCAAGCGTAGCAGGGGGTCTTGGGGGCTACACCTTC

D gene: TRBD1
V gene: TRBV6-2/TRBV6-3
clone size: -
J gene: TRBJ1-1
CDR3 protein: CASSELGKETGHMNTEAFF
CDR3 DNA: TGTGCCAGCAGTGAGCTTGGGAAGGAGACAGGGCACATGAACACTGAAGCTTTCTTT

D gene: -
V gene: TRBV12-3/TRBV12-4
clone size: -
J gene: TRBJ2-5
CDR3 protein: CASSRVGRGETQYF
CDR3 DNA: TGTGCCAGCAGTCGCGTGGGAAGGGGGGAGACCCAGTACTTC

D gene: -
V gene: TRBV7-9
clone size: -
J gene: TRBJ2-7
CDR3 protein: CASSPGTGDRKQYF
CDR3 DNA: TGTGCCAGCAGCCCCGGGACGGGAGATAGGAAGCAGTACTTC

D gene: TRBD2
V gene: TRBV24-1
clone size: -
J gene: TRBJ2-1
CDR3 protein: CATSDLSGRPTSPYNEQFF
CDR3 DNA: TGTGCCACCAGTGACCTAAGCGGGAGACCCACTAGCCCGTACAATGAGCAGTTCTTC

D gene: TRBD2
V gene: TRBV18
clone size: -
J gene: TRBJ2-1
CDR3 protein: CASSPPRAGLVNEQFF
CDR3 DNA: TGTGCCAGCTCACCACCGAGAGCGGGACTGGTCAATGAGCAGTTCTTC

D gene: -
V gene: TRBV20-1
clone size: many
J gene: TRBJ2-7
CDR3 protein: CSASARSYEQYF
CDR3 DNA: TGCAGTGCTAGCGCTAGGTCCTACGAGCAGTACTTC